Below, 15 T cell receptor beta chains from the same sample are listed, as sequenced in a study of shared clonotypes between healthy human individuals. The table came from immunoSEQ multiplex PCR; TCRdb's copy has only in-frame clones and leaves some out. The sample has about 510,000 clones, about four fifths seen once. The sample comprised PBMCs. The receptors here all came from a woman in her thirties or forties in good health. Some clones in this sample may be carry-over from other donors' samples.

V is TRBV29-1 and J is TRBJ1-4, with 7 bases aligning to TRBD1. Germline loops: CDR1 SQVTM, CDR2 ANQGSEA. The V gene end was trimmed by 5 bases and the J gene end by 0 bases; junction bases not matched to a gene: 3. The CDR3 totals 14 residues. CDR3 sequence (DNA): TGCAGCGTTAGGGACAGCGCAACTAATGAAAAACTGTTTTTT. Its protein is CSVRDSATNEKLFF.

The gene calls are TRBV9 and TRBJ2-5; TRBD2 matches at 7 bases. The germline V gene has CDR1 SGDLS and CDR2 YYNGEE. CDR3 length equals 16 residues. With V trimmed by 4 bases and J by 2 bases, 11 bases remained unmatched. The CDR3 sequence: CASSPRASGSQETQYF. CDR3 coding DNA: TGTGCCAGCAGCCCACGGGCTAGCGGTTCACAAGAGACCCAGTACTTC. Using reference TRBV9 and TRBJ2-5 for the parts outside the CDR3, the full variable domain is DSGVTQTPKHLITATGQRVTLRCSPRSGDLSVYWYQQSLDQGLQFLIQYYNGEERAKGNILERFSAQQFPDLHSELNLSSLELGDSALYFCASSPRASGSQETQYFGPGTRLLVL.

The chain carries TRBV28 and TRBJ2-2; maybe TRBD2 (6 bases). V shed 6 bases and J shed 7 bases, with 15 bases lying between them. Germline assignment: CDR1 MDHEN and CDR2 SYDVKM. The CDR3 covers 14 residues. In nucleotides, the CDR3 is TGTGCCAGCAGCCCTTTCCTCGGGGGCGGGGAGCTGTTTTTT. As protein: CASSPFLGGGELFF.

This chain uses TRBV5-1 with TRBJ1-1; 7 bases line up with TRBD1. The CDR3 has 15 residues. V lost 4 bases and J lost 0; bases outside the gene matches: 6. Looked up from germline, CDR1 is SGHRS and CDR2 is YFSETQ. The CDR3: CASSRQGDMNTEAFF. Written as DNA, the CDR3 is TGCGCCAGCAGCCGACAGGGAGACATGAACACTGAAGCTTTCTTT.

This clone was seen more than once but under ten times. The rearrangement uses TRBV5-6 and TRBJ2-1; D unclear. The CDR3 is made up of 13 amino acids. V was pared by 2 bases and J by 4 bases, with 7 bases between. Germline CDR1 SGHDT, CDR2 YYEEEE. As DNA, the CDR3 is TGTGCCAGCAGCTTTAACGGATACAATGAGCAGTTCTTC. Translating it yields CASSFNGYNEQFF.

Remarks on this clone: The same CDR3 is also encoded by other DNA sequences in this sample. The J gene is TRBJ2-7, the V gene TRBV4-3; D gene ambiguous. Germline CDR1 reads LGHNA; CDR2 reads YSLEER. With 1 base removed from V and 4 bases from J, the gap between germline ends came to 8 bases. The CDR3 has 13 amino acids. CDR3 nucleotides: TGCGCCAGCAGCCAAGTTCTATCGTACGAGCAGTACTTC. Its translation: CASSQVLSYEQYF.

This chain links TRBV27 with TRBJ2-7, with 9 nucleotides matching TRBD2. V trimming: 5 bases; J trimming: 5 bases; junction bases outside the gene matches: 4. CDR1 is MNHEY, CDR2 SMNVEV, per germline (reference sequence). CDR3 length: 13 amino acids. The CDR3 nucleotides read TGTGCCAGCAGTACCGGACTAGCGAACGAGCAGTACTTC. This translates into CASSTGLANEQYF.

The rearrangement uses TRBV7-2 and TRBJ2-7, with 14 bases aligning to TRBD2. V was pared by 1 base and J by 4 bases, with 3 bases of the junction left unmatched. This CDR3 contains 16 residues. Germline lookup yields CDR1 SGHTA and CDR2 FQGNSA. DNA for the CDR3: TGTGCCAGCAGCTTAGGGACTAGCGGGAGGAATTACGAGCAGTACTTC. Translated: CASSLGTSGRNYEQYF.

The rearrangement uses TRBV29-1 and TRBJ1-1; D gene uncertain. Trimming stripped 3 bases from V and 7 bases from J, with 9 bases between. Germline CDR1 is SQVTM and CDR2 is ANQGSEA. The length of the CDR3 is 11 residues. The DNA for the CDR3 is TGCAGCGTTGACACATGGGTTGAAGCTTTCTTT. Amino acid sequence: CSVDTWVEAFF.

The V and J genes are TRBV2 and TRBJ2-7; 7 nucleotides agree with TRBD2. The V gene's germline CDR1 is SNHLY and CDR2 FYNNEI. V lost 7 bases, J lost 6 bases, and 12 bases stayed unmatched. The CDR3 is made up of 14 amino acids. CDR3 region: CASNLADTGGEQYF. In nucleotides, the CDR3 is TGTGCCAGCAATCTAGCGGATACGGGCGGCGAGCAGTACTTC.

This clone has just a few counts. The V call is TRBV13, the J call TRBJ2-3, with 7 bases aligning to TRBD2. The CDR3 is 19 residues long. After removal of 1 base from V and 2 bases from J, the junction contained 15 bases not matched to a gene. Germline lookup yields CDR1 PRHDT and CDR2 FYEKMQ (reference sequence). The CDR3 DNA reads as TGTGCCAGCAGCTTAGCTTACCTTTGGACTAGGGAGTTCACAGATACGCAGTATTTT. Amino acids: CASSLAYLWTREFTDTQYF.

This clone came up many times. The chain recombines TRBV10-3 with TRBJ2-2; TRBD2 matches 10 bases. V trimming: 7 bases; J trimming: 16 bases; junction bases outside the gene matches: 12. Germline CDR1 and CDR2: ENHRY and SYGVKD. CDR3 length: 13 amino acids. In nucleotides, the CDR3 is TGTGCCATCACGTCCCAGCGGGAGGGCTTTCCGTTTTTT. It codes for CAITSQREGFPFF.

The rearrangement uses TRBV6-5 and TRBJ2-3, with D hard to call. The CDR3 length is 12 residues. Germline V lookup: CDR1 MNHEY, CDR2 SVGAGI. The V gene lost 6 bases and the J gene lost 6 bases, with 10 bases spanning the gap. DNA of the CDR3: TGTGCCAGCAGACCCCCCCCCGATACGCAGTATTTT. Amino acids: CASRPPPDTQYF.

The sample holds a few counts of this clone. The V call is TRBV28, the J call TRBJ1-5, with 12 nucleotides matching TRBD1. The germline V gene encodes CDR1 MDHEN and CDR2 SYDVKM. The CDR3 consists of 17 residues. V shed 6 bases, J shed 5 bases, and the junction held 11 bases outside the gene matches. DNA of the CDR3: TGTGCCAGCAGCCCCTGGGGGGACAGGGGGCTCTATCAGCCCCAGCATTTT. Translation gives CASSPWGDRGLYQPQHF. Full variable domain (remainder filled in from reference TRBV28 and TRBJ1-5): DVKVTQSSRYLVKRTGEKVFLECVQDMDHENMFWYRQDPGLGLRLIYFSYDVKMKEKGDIPEGYSVSREKKERFSLILESASTNQTSMYLCASSPWGDRGLYQPQHFGDGTRLSIL.

This clone was recorded at least ten times. In the same sample, other DNA sequences code for this CDR3. V and J are TRBV30 and TRBJ1-1, with D possibly being TRBD1 (6 bases). This CDR3 has 12 residues. CDR1 is GTSNPN and CDR2 is SVGIG in the germline V gene (reference sequence). V was shortened by 5 bases and J by 6 bases, with 13 bases between the two germline ends. As DNA, the CDR3 is TGTGCCTGGTCCTGGGGGGCCGCTGAAGCTTTCTTT. This sequence encodes CAWSWGAAEAFF.